The 30 T cell receptor beta chains listed next were all sequenced from one sample in a study of blood T cell repertoires in COVID-19. Clones were read by immunoSEQ multiplex PCR, and TCRdb kept only the in-frame ones, dropping some. The sample lists about 300,000 clones, around 85% occurring once. The sequenced material came from peripheral blood. All receptors come from a human donor with COVID-19, enrolled during active disease. The donor label of this sample is uncertain.

J is TRBJ2-5 and V is TRBV11-2, with D possibly TRBD2 on 6 matching bases. V lost 5 bases to trimming and J lost 5 bases, with 12 bases between them. Germline lookup yields CDR1 SGHAT and CDR2 FQNNGV. The CDR3 is made up of 13 amino acids. CDR3 residues: CASSPGVRETQYF. The CDR3 DNA is TGTGCCAGCAGCCCGGGAGTACGTGAGACCCAGTACTTC.

The rearrangement links TRBV18 to TRBJ2-7, with TRBD2 matching over 12 bases. V gave up 4 bases and J gave up 2 bases; unmatched junction bases: 6. CDR3 size: 16 residues. The germline CDR1 and CDR2 sequences are KGHSH and LQKENI. Written as DNA, the CDR3 is TGTGCCAGCTCACAGGGGACTAGCGGGTCCACCTACGAGCAGTACTTC. This translates into CASSQGTSGSTYEQYF.

Here the CDR3 DNA reads TGTGCCAGCAGTGGGCTGGCGGCCCTTACGGGGGAGACCCAGTACTTC. Protein: CASSGLAALTGETQYF. The chain combines TRBV2 with TRBJ2-5, with a possible D match to TRBD2 (5 bases). In germline, CDR1 is SNHLY, CDR2 FYNNEI. V was trimmed by 4 bases and J by 5 bases, leaving 20 bases between them. This CDR3 has 16 residues.

This clone was seen a handful of times. This rearrangement joins TRBV29-1 to TRBJ2-3; weak D call: TRBD1 (6 bases). Germline-derived CDR1 and CDR2 are SQVTM and ANQGSEA. This CDR3 region has 14 residues. The V and J ends lost 7 bases and 2 bases respectively, with 16 bases between them. For the CDR3, the DNA is TGCAGCGCTCTACAGGGAGAAGCCACAGATACGCAGTATTTT. Amino acids: CSALQGEATDTQYF.

The chain uses TRBV10-3 and TRBJ1-1, with D hard to call. Trimming left V 4 bases short and J 1 base short, with 7 bases between. This CDR3 has 13 residues. Germline-derived CDR1 and CDR2 are ENHRY and SYGVKD. CDR3 DNA sequence: TGTGCCATCAGTGGCCACGGGAACACTGAAGCTTTCTTT. Protein: CAISGHGNTEAFF.

This clone was detected only once. The chain carries TRBV19 and TRBJ1-1; the match to TRBD1 covers 9 bases. From germline, CDR1 is LNHDA and CDR2 SQIVND (reference sequence). The CDR3 length is 15 residues. The trim removed 4 bases at V and 4 bases at J, leaving 7 bases unmatched. Here the CDR3 reads CASSTRDRVGTEAFF. The CDR3 DNA is TGTGCCAGTAGTACCCGGGACAGGGTAGGCACTGAAGCTTTCTTT.

As concerns this clone: The junction departs from germline at one end; a sequencing error may be responsible. The chain has TRBV7-8 and TRBJ2-1; D not resolved. The CDR3 has 14 residues. CDR1 is SGHVS and CDR2 is FQNEAQ in the germline V gene. CDR3 bases: TGTGCCAGCAGCTTAGCGCTAGATACCAATGTGCAGTTCTTC. Residues: CASSLALDTNVQFF.

This clone was seen only once. The chain couples TRBV28 to TRBJ2-7, with D possibly TRBD1 on 6 matching bases. CDR1 is MDHEN and CDR2 is SYDVKM in the germline V gene. Trimming cost V 8 bases and J 0 bases, with 23 bases left between them. This CDR3 comprises 17 residues. The CDR3 reads CASPVRDRFESSYEQYF. The CDR3 DNA is TGTGCCAGCCCAGTGCGTGACAGGTTCGAAAGCTCCTACGAGCAGTACTTC.

V usage is TRBV5-1 and J usage is TRBJ1-2, with unresolved D. The V end was cut by 8 bases, the J end by 2 bases, with 7 bases between. Germline V lookup: CDR1 SGHRS, CDR2 YFSETQ. This CDR3 is 11 amino acids long. The CDR3 bases are TGCGCCAGTAGACTGAACTATGGCTACACCTTC. Its translation is CASRLNYGYTF.

This rearrangement joins TRBV7-2 to TRBJ2-1; 11 bases match TRBD2. Germline loops: CDR1 SGHTA, CDR2 FQGNSA. The CDR3 has 15 amino acids. J was trimmed by 6 bases and V by 3 bases; bases with no gene match: 4. The DNA for the CDR3 is TGTGCCAGCAGCTTTACCGGGACTAGCGGCAATGAGCAGTTCTTC. Residues: CASSFTGTSGNEQFF.

This chain uses TRBV6-4 with TRBJ2-6; D not certain. This CDR3 is 14 amino acids long. The germline gives CDR1 MRHNA, CDR2 SNTAGT. Trimming left V 8 bases short and J 2 bases short, with 10 bases between. The CDR3 region is CASASQPGANVLTF. In nucleotides, the CDR3 is TGTGCCAGCGCCAGTCAACCTGGGGCCAACGTCCTGACTTTC.

The V and J genes are TRBV10-3 and TRBJ2-7; 16 bases line up with TRBD2. The trim removed 10 bases at V and 1 base at J, leaving 7 bases unmatched. The CDR3 is made up of 16 amino acids. The germline V gene has CDR1 ENHRY and CDR2 SYGVKD. DNA for the CDR3: TGTGCCACGGTTCCGGGACTAGCGGGAGGGTCCTACGAGCAGTACTTC. This encodes CATVPGLAGGSYEQYF.

J is TRBJ2-7 and V is TRBV27; D unresolved. The length of the CDR3 is 14 residues. Germline assignment: CDR1 MNHEY and CDR2 SMNVEV (reference sequence). Trimming removed 0 bases from V and 3 bases from J, with 9 bases in between. This chain's CDR3 is CASSLSVPVYEQYF. The CDR3 nucleotides are TGTGCCAGCAGTTTATCGGTGCCGGTCTACGAGCAGTACTTC.

This chain connects TRBV28 to TRBJ2-7; D may be TRBD1 (6 bases). In germline, CDR1 is MDHEN, CDR2 SYDVKM. The V end lost 6 bases, the J end lost 2 bases, and 14 bases lay between the germline ends. The CDR3 totals 14 residues. The CDR3 sequence: CASRKTGTTYEQYF. Written as DNA, the CDR3 is TGTGCCAGCAGAAAAACGGGGACAACCTACGAGCAGTACTTC.

The chain recombines TRBV18 with TRBJ1-1; 8 bases agree with TRBD1. Trimming cost V 3 bases and J 4 bases; bases outside gene matches: 7. The CDR3 loop spans 15 amino acids. Per germline, CDR1 KGHSH and CDR2 LQKENI. The CDR3 DNA reads TGTGCCAGCTCACCCACAGGGGGGGAGGGCACTGAAGCTTTCTTT. The encoded protein is CASSPTGGEGTEAFF.

This rearrangement joins TRBV6-2 or TRBV6-3 to TRBJ2-1; TRBD2 agrees at 10 bases. The CDR3 sequence is 15 residues long. Germline CDR1 and CDR2: MNHEY and SVGEGT. V trimming: 5 bases; J trimming: 6 bases; junction bases outside the gene matches: 7. The CDR3 here is CASSTLAGVGNEQFF. Here the CDR3 DNA reads TGTGCCAGCAGTACTCTAGCGGGAGTTGGCAATGAGCAGTTCTTC.

The genes are TRBV19 and TRBJ1-1; 9 bases are a match to TRBD1. The germline V gene has CDR1 LNHDA and CDR2 SQIVND (reference sequence). Trimming at V came to 4 bases and at J to 4 bases, leaving 7 bases not matched to a gene. This CDR3 has 15 residues. Here the CDR3 reads CASSTERQGVTEAFF. CDR3 nucleotide sequence: TGTGCCAGTAGTACCGAGAGACAGGGGGTCACTGAAGCTTTCTTT.

This chain joins TRBV5-1 and TRBJ2-7, with a tentative D call TRBD1 (7 bases). Germline assignment: CDR1 SGHRS and CDR2 YFSETQ. This CDR3 comprises 14 residues. V dropped 0 bases and J dropped 13 bases, with 20 bases sitting between them. The CDR3 DNA is TGCGCCAGCAGCTTGGAGGGCAGGGGGGACAGTCTTTACTTC. As protein: CASSLEGRGDSLYF.

This rearrangement joins TRBV19 to TRBJ1-5; 9 bases fit TRBD1. V shed 5 bases and J 10 bases; nucleotides not matched to a gene: 9. This CDR3 comprises 14 residues. CDR1 and CDR2 (germline): LNHDA, SQIVND (reference sequence). CDR3 sequence reads: CASSDHRGPIPQHF. In DNA form, the CDR3 reads TGTGCCAGTAGTGACCACAGGGGGCCAATACCCCAGCATTTT.

CDR3 residues: CASSMRLAGGVQETQYF. DNA for the CDR3: TGTGCCAGTAGTATGCGACTAGCGGGAGGGGTACAAGAGACCCAGTACTTC. J is TRBJ2-5 and V is TRBV19; 14 bases line up with TRBD2. V lost 3 bases, J lost 2 bases, and 5 bases stayed unmatched. The CDR3 contains 17 residues. Germline CDR1 and CDR2: LNHDA and SQIVND (reference sequence).

The chain uses TRBV5-1 and TRBJ1-6, with D uncertain. V lost 7 bases to trimming and J lost 0 bases, with 11 bases between them. Germline CDR1 and CDR2: SGHRS and YFSETQ. The CDR3 totals 15 residues. This CDR3 reads CASGKESSYNSPLHF. In nucleotides, the CDR3 is TGCGCCAGCGGTAAAGAGAGCTCCTATAATTCACCCCTCCACTTT.

V is TRBV6-5 and J is TRBJ2-3; 8 bases fit TRBD1. The J segment lost 4 bases and the V segment lost 4 bases, leaving 7 bases of the junction unmatched. CDR1 and CDR2 from the germline V gene are MNHEY and SVGAGI. The CDR3 is made up of 15 amino acids. The CDR3 sequence is CASSSGTGGPDTQYF. CDR3 in DNA: TGTGCCAGCAGTTCCGGGACAGGCGGCCCAGATACGCAGTATTTT.

The rearrangement uses TRBV19 and TRBJ1-1; maybe TRBD1 (6 bases). Germline V lookup: CDR1 LNHDA, CDR2 SQIVND (reference sequence). The CDR3 loop spans 13 amino acids. V was shortened by 6 bases and J by 7 bases, with 15 bases between the two germline ends. CDR3 DNA: TGTGCCAGTAGCCCATACAGGGAAGGTGAAGCTTTCTTT. Amino acid sequence: CASSPYREGEAFF.

The rearrangement uses TRBV19 and TRBJ1-1; no firm D call. V was clipped by 4 bases and J by 1 base, with 7 bases between them. This CDR3 has 13 residues. Germline loops: CDR1 LNHDA, CDR2 SQIVND (reference sequence). CDR3 sequence reads: CASSTQENTEAFF. In nucleotides, the CDR3 is TGTGCCAGTAGTACGCAGGAGAACACTGAAGCTTTCTTT.

V gene TRBV2 combines with J gene TRBJ2-5, with 10 positions matching TRBD1. Trimming removed 7 bases from V and 2 bases from J; junction bases left unmatched: 7. The CDR3 is 15 amino acids. Germline V gene lookup returns CDR1 SNHLY and CDR2 FYNNEI. CDR3 in DNA: TGTGCCAGCAATCTCGACAGGGGGCCACAAGAGACCCAGTACTTC. As protein: CASNLDRGPQETQYF.

The chain joins TRBV7-8 to TRBJ2-7; 8 bases are a match to TRBD1. With 3 bases clipped from V and 3 bases from J, the junction kept 4 bases outside the gene matches. The CDR3 is 14 amino acids. Germline V gene lookup returns CDR1 SGHVS and CDR2 FQNEAQ. The CDR3: CASSLDRVVYEQYF. CDR3 nucleotides: TGTGCCAGCAGCTTGGACAGGGTGGTCTACGAGCAGTACTTC.

V is TRBV5-1 and J is TRBJ1-4; 8 bases match TRBD1. V trimming: 6 bases; J trimming: 5 bases; junction bases outside the gene matches: 12. Per the germline V gene, CDR1 is SGHRS and CDR2 is YFSETQ. The CDR3 sequence is 16 residues long. The CDR3 loop reads CASTPGQGPLNEKLFF. DNA of the CDR3: TGCGCCAGCACTCCAGGACAGGGTCCCTTAAATGAAAAACTGTTTTTT.

V and J are TRBV7-3 and TRBJ2-5; tentative D call: TRBD2 (5 bases). The CDR3 is 15 amino acids. Trimming shortened V by 3 bases and J by 0 bases, and 11 bases separated the two germline ends. Germline V gene lookup returns CDR1 SGHTA and CDR2 FQGTGA. CDR3 sequence reads: CASSLNGLDQETQYF. CDR3 sequence (DNA): TGTGCCAGCAGCTTGAACGGACTGGACCAAGAGACCCAGTACTTC.

The gene calls are TRBV7-2 and TRBJ2-1; a possible D gene is TRBD1 (6 bases). Germline loops: CDR1 SGHTA, CDR2 FQGNSA. The germline V and J ends were trimmed by 3 bases and 2 bases, with 8 bases remaining between them. This CDR3 contains 14 residues. The CDR3 DNA follows: TGTGCCAGCAGCTTGGGGGCAACCTACAATGAGCAGTTCTTC. Its protein product is CASSLGATYNEQFF.

The chain recombines TRBV29-1 with TRBJ1-1; D is possibly TRBD1 (5 bases). The V end lost 6 bases, the J end lost 5 bases, and 10 bases lay between the germline ends. CDR1 and CDR2 (germline): SQVTM, ANQGSEA. The CDR3 spans 11 residues. In DNA form, the CDR3 reads TGCAGCGTGGGGTCAGGGACTGAAGCTTTCTTT. It codes for CSVGSGTEAFF.